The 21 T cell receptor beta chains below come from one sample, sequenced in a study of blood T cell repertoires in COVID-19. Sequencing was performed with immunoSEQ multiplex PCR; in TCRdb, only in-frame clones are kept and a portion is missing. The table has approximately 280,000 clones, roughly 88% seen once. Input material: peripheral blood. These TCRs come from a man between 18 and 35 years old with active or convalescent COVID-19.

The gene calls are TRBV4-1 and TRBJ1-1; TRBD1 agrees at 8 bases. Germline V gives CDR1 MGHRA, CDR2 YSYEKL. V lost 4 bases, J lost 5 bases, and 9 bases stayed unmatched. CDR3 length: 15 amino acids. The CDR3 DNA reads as TGCGCCAGCAGCCCCGACCGGACAGGGCAAACTGAAGCTTTCTTT. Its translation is CASSPDRTGQTEAFF.

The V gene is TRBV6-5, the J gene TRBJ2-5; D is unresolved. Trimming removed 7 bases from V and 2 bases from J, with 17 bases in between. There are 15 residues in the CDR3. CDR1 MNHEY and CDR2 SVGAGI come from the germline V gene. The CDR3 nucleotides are TGTGCCAGCAAATTCCGCCCACACACACAAGAGACCCAGTACTTC. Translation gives CASKFRPHTQETQYF.

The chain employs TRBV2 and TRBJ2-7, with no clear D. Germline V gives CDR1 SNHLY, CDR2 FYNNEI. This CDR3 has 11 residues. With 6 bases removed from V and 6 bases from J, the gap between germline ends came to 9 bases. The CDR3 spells CASREAREQYF. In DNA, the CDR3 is TGTGCCAGCAGAGAGGCTCGCGAGCAGTACTTC.

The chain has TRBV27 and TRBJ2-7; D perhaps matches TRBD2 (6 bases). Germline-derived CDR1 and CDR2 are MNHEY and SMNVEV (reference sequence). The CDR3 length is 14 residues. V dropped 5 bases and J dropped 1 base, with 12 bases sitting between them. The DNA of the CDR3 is TGTGCCAGCAGTACGACGGGACTTTCCTACGAGCAGTACTTC. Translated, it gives CASSTTGLSYEQYF.

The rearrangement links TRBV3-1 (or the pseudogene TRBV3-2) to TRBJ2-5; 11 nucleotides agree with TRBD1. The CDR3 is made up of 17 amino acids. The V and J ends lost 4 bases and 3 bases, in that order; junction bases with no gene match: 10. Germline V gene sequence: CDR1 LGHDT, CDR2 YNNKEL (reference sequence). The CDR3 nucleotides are TGTGCCAGCAGCCCAGCAGGGACAGGGGGGCCGGAAGAGACCCAGTACTTC. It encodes CASSPAGTGGPEETQYF.

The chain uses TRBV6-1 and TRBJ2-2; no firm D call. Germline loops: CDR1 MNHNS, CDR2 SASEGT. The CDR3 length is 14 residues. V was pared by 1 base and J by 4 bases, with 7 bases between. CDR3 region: CASSEEPGTGELFF. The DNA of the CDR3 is TGTGCCAGCAGTGAAGAGCCTGGCACCGGGGAGCTGTTTTTT.

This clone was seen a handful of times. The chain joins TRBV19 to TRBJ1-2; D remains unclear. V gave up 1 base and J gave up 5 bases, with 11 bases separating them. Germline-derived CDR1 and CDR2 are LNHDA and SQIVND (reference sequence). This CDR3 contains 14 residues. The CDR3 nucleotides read TGTGCCAGTAGTATAGGGGCAGGCAGATATGGCTACACCTTC. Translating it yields CASSIGAGRYGYTF.

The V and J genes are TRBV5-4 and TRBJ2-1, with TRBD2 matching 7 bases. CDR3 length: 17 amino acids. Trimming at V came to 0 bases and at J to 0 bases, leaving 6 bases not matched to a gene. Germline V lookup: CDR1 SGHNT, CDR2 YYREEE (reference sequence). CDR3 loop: CASSLVAGLRSYNEQFF. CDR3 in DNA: TGTGCCAGCAGCTTGGTCGCGGGACTACGCTCCTACAATGAGCAGTTCTTC.

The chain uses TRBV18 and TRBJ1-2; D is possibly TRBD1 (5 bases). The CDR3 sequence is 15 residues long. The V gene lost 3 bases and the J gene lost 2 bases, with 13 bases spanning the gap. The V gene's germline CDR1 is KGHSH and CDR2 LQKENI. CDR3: CASSPETELNYGYTF. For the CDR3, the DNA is TGTGCCAGCTCACCCGAGACAGAGCTCAACTATGGCTACACCTTC.

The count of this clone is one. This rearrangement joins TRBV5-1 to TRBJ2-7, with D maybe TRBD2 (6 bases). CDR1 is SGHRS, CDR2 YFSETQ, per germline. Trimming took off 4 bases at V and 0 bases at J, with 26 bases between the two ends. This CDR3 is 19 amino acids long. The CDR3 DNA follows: TGCGCCAGCAGCCCAGTGAATTGGATGGGACTGCGATCCTCCTACGAGCAGTACTTC. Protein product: CASSPVNWMGLRSSYEQYF.

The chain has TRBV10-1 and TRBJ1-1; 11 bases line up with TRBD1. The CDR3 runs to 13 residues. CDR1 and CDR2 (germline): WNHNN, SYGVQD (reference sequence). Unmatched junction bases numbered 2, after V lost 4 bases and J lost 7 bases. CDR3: CASSAGTGGEAFF. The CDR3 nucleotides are TGCGCCAGCAGTGCCGGGACAGGGGGTGAAGCTTTCTTT.

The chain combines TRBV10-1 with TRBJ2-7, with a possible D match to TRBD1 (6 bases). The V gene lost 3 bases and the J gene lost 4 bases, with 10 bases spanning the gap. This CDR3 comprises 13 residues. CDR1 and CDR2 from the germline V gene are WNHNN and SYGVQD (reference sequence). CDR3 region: CASSDNRVYEQYF. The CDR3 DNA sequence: TGCGCCAGCAGTGATAACAGGGTTTACGAGCAGTACTTC.

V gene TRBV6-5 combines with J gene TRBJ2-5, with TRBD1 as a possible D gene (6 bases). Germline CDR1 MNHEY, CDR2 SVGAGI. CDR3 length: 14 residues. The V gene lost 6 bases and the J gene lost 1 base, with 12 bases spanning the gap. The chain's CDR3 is CASRRQEPQETQYF. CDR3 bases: TGTGCCAGCAGAAGACAGGAGCCCCAAGAGACCCAGTACTTC.

CDR3 sequence reads: CASTSGQTLLSGNTIYF. In DNA, the CDR3 is TGTGCCAGCACCTCGGGACAGACACTCCTCTCTGGAAACACCATATATTTT. This chain joins TRBV2 and TRBJ1-3; 7 bases line up with TRBD1. Germline trimming cut 7 bases from V and 0 bases from J; bases unmatched to any gene: 12. This CDR3 is 17 amino acids long. Germline loops: CDR1 SNHLY, CDR2 FYNNEI.

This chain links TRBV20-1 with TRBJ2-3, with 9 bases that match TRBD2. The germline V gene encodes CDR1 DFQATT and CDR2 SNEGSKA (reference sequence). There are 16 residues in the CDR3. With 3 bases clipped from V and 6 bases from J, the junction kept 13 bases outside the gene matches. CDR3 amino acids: CSASTWGLAGRDTQYF. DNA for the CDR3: TGCAGTGCTAGTACCTGGGGTCTAGCGGGGCGGGATACGCAGTATTTT.

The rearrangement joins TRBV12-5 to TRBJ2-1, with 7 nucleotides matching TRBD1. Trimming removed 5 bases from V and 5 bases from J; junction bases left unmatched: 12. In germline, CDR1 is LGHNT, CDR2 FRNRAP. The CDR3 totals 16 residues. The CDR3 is CASGMSTGLLHNEQFF. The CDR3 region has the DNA TGTGCTAGTGGTATGTCGACAGGGTTACTCCACAATGAGCAGTTCTTC.

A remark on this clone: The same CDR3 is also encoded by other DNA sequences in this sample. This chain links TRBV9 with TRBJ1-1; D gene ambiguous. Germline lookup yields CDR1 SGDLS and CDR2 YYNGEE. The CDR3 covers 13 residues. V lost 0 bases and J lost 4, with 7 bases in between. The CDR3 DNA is TGTGCCAGCAGCGTAGATAGCGGCACTGAAGCTTTCTTT. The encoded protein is CASSVDSGTEAFF.

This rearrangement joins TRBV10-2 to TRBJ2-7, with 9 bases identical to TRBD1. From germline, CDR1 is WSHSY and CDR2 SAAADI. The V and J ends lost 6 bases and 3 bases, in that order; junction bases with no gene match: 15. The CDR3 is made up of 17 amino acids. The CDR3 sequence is CASRGTQGAAVFYEQYF. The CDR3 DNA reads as TGCGCCAGCAGGGGCACACAGGGGGCGGCTGTCTTCTACGAGCAGTACTTC.

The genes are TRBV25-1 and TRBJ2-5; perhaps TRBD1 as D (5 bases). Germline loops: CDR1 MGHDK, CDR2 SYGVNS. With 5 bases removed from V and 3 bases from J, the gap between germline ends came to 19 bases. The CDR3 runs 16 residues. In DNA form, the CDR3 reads TGTGCCAGCAGTCCCCTTCAAGGGCAGGGCAAAGAGACCCAGTACTTC. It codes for CASSPLQGQGKETQYF.

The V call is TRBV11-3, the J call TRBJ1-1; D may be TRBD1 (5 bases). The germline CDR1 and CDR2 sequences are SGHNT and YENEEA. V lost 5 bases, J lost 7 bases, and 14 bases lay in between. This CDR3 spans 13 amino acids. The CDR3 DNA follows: TGTGCCAGCAGCCAACCAGGGTACGGTGAAGCTTTCTTT. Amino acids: CASSQPGYGEAFF.

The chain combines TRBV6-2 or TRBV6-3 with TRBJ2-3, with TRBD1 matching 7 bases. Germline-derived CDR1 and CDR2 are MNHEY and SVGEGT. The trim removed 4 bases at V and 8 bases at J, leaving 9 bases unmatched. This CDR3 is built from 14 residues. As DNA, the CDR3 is TGTGCCAGCAGTTCCTTCCTCGACAGGGCTACGCAGTATTTT. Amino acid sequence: CASSSFLDRATQYF.